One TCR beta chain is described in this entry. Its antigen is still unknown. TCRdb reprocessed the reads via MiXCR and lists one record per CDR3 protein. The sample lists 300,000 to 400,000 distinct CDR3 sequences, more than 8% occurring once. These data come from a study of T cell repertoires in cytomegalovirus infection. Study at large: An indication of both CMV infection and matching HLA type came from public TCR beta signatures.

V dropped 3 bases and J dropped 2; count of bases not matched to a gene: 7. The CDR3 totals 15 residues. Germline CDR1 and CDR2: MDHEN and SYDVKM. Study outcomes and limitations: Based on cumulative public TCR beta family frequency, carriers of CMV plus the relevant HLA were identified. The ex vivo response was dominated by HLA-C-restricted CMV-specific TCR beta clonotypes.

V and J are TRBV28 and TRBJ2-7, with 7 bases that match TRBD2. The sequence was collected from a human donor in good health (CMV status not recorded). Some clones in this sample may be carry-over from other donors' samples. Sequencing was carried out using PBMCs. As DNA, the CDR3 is TGTGCCAGCAGTTTGGGGGGGGTTCGGGCCTACGAGCAGTACTTC. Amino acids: CASSLGGVRAYEQYF.